The text below deals with one T cell receptor (beta chain). The antigen is unknown. The sample originates from a study of shared clonotypes between healthy human individuals. Findings of the study overall: The study found about 5% of naive CD4 clonotypes shared across a few donors. Despite large depth, sorted-subset datasets appeared incompletely sequenced.

The germline V and J ends were trimmed by 6 bases and 0 bases, with 12 bases remaining between them. Germline V lookup: CDR1 MNHNS, CDR2 SASEGT. There are 14 residues in the CDR3. The protocol was immunoSEQ multiplex PCR, while the TCRdb copy is restricted to in-frame clones and leaves out a portion. Of about a million clones listed, 65% to 80% are singletons. Adult Caucasians living in Nashville, Tennessee made up all of the donors. The clonotype was recovered from a man younger than 35 in good health. V gene TRBV6-1 combines with J gene TRBJ2-7; D remains unclear. Material: memory CD4+ T cells sorted from blood. Documented subset: CD45RA-negative fraction. The CDR3 DNA reads TGTGCCAGCAGCCCTCGGTGGGACTCCTACGAGCAGTACTTC. Protein: CASSPRWDSYEQYF.